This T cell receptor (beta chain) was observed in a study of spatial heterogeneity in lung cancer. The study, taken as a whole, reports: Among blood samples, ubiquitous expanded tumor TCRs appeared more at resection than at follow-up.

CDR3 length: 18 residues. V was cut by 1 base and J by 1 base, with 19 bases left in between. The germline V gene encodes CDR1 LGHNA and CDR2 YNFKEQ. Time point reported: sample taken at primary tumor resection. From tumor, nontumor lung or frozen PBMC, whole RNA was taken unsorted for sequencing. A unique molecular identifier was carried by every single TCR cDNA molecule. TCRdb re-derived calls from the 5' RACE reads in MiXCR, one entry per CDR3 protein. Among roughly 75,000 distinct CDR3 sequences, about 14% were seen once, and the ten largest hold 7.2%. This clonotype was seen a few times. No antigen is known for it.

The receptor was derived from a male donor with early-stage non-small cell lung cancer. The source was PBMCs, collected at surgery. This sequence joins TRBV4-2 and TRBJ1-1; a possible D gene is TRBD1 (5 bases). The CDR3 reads CASSQVRTNRGGNTEAFF. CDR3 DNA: TGTGCCAGCAGCCAAGTAAGAACGAATCGGGGCGGGAACACTGAAGCTTTCTTT.